This T cell receptor (beta chain) is drawn from a study of T cells after yellow fever vaccination (dated by TCRdb to between 2018 and 2020). Some background on the complete study: Libraries from fractions with low cell numbers were prepared with the SMART-Seq v4 Ultra Low Input RNA kit. To track T-cell clones before and after primary and booster YFV17D yellow fever vaccination, bulk TCR alpha and beta repertoires were sequenced longitudinally. Blood was collected at multiple timepoints before and after primary and secondary immunization, and bulk PBMC replicates and cell subsets were isolated. Two healthy male donors, one aged 18 to 30 and one aged 30 to 40 years, were included in the cohort. Beyond this particular receptor, the publication reports: A small fraction of clonotypes showed up in both the CD4 and CD8 compartments, probably as a result of convergent recombination. Most clones expanded after primary vaccination (approximately 96% of CD4 and around nine tenths of CD8) were re-detected after the booster, suggesting that broad memory maintenance occurred. Because abundant contaminating clonotypes from the bulk population could be contained in FACS-sorted repertoires, computational filtering was required. Only two donors were included in the study, so the extent to which the findings can be generalized is limited. Compared with the primary T-cell response, the secondary T-cell response was weaker but faster, peaking on day 5 rather than day 15.

This specimen's treatment or condition label, per the study, means: live attenuated yellow fever vaccine strain. A standard Ficoll-Paque protocol was used to isolate PBMCs from peripheral blood. CD4 and CD8 T-cell fractions were isolated with Dynabeads CD4 and CD8 positive selection kits. TriZol was used to extract RNA from bulk PBMCs, CD4 and CD8 fractions, and dextramer-positive and dextramer-negative fractions. The CDR3, from cysteine to phenylalanine, totals 16 residues. Only the CDR3 region is kept as DNA, spanning 48 bases read in frame from base 1. From the germline V gene, CDR1 is SGHVS and CDR2 is FNYEAQ. The germline V end is reduced by 5 bases and the J end by 5 bases; junction bases left unmatched: 7. This clonotype occurred many times. This clone's antigen is unknown. Base quality data are lacking; no much larger clone is found one base away. TCR cDNA was synthesized by 5'RACE template switching, through which a universal primer site and unique molecular identifiers were introduced. cDNA synthesis was primed from both the TCR alpha and TCR beta constant segments. Library amplification used two PCR steps, and the second PCR step added sample barcodes and sequencing adapters. Sequencing of libraries was performed on Illumina HiSeq 2500 (2x100 bp) or NovaSeq (2x150 bp). The source study handled its data this way. MIGEC was used to demultiplex reads and collapse the reads into UMI consensus sequences, and MiXCR was used for V(D)J alignment. Using edgeR on replicate PBMC samples, clonotypes were called vaccine-responding if FDR was below 0.01 and the log2 fold change was above 5 up to day 15. Bulk clonotypes were assigned CD4 or CD8 identity according to which sequenced CD4 or CD8 repertoire held them at higher abundance. Through fastp at Q25 and MiXCR, TCRdb rebuilt clones from the public reads, retaining in-frame beta chains. Each record represents a unique CDR3 protein, reported with the most common genes and DNA among its rows. TCRdb, not the authors, supplied the V and J calls. This sample is represented by about 110,000 distinct CDR3 sequences; roughly 8.9% of them were singletons. Approximately 24% of the sample belongs to the ten largest clones.

The sample consisted of CD8+ T cells sorted from PBMCs, taken 45 days after the yellow fever booster vaccination. Recombination linked TRBV7-6 to TRBJ2-1; the central 12 bases match TRBD2. The TCR comes from a man aged 25 to 40 who received the YFV17D yellow fever vaccine. The nucleotides read TGTGCCAGCAGCGACGAGCTAGCGGGAGGGAACAATGAGCAGTTCTTC. Its protein is CASSDELAGGNNEQFF.